Sequencing of this T cell receptor beta chain was carried out in a study of shared clonotypes between healthy human individuals (dated by TCRdb to 2020 to 2021). Regarding the complete study: The cohort comprised two women and three men aged 18 to 49 years. For each donor, CD4 naive and CD4 memory were each given three plates, CD8 naive was given two plates, and CD8 memory was given one plate. To estimate repertoire size and how much clonotype sharing occurs between individuals, the study deeply sequenced the blood TCR repertoires of several healthy adults. Different laboratories and diverse techniques were used to prepare libraries and sequence TCR repertoires, to increase sequencing depth and limit assay-specific biases. Per donor, leukapheresis produced somewhere between about 0.85 and 9.5 billion PBMCs.

The donors were healthy, HIV-negative adults who had no recently reported acute infections or vaccinations. All donors were Caucasian adults living in Nashville, Tennessee, USA. CD4+ T cells were enriched by magnetic negative selection; naive cells were then positively selected on CD45RA, and the negative fraction formed the memory subset. Blood was obtained by leukapheresis, after which PBMCs were separated by Ficoll-Histopaque density gradient centrifugation and cryopreserved in liquid nitrogen vapor phase. Purity and quantity of every magnetically sorted T cell population were checked by analytical flow cytometry. Genomic DNA was isolated from every sorted fraction and measured by UV absorbance on a Nanodrop 2000c. Using the deep immunoSEQ assay, multiplex PCR amplified TCR CDR3 regions from genomic DNA. Extracted genomic DNA from each cell subset was spread evenly across all wells of several immunoSEQ 96-well plates, with each plate serving as a replicate. For sorted subsets, approximately 210 ng of genomic DNA, equivalent to 30,000 or so T cell genomes, went into each replicate PCR. The purified libraries were quantified using a Qubit 3.0 fluorometer, sized with a Bioanalyzer 2100, and then quantified again using the KAPA Library Quantification kit. A separate single-read 150-cycle Illumina NextSeq 550 flow cell was used to sequence each immunoSEQ 96-well plate. As for how the authors treated the data: The immunoSEQ output contained only junctional sequences without quality scores, so filtering could not match that applied to full-length reads. To assign V/J genes and CDR3, sequences were annotated against IMGT germline references using PyIR, a Python wrapper for IgBLAST v1.9. Reads were filtered out if the reads had weak V/J assignments (E-value above 1e-6), no CDR3, stop codons, out-of-frame junctions, or ambiguous translated residues. V3J clonotypes were defined by identical inferred V gene, J gene, and CDR3 amino acid sequence. To compute the percentage overlap between repertoires, the number of shared unique clonotypes was divided by the size of the smaller repertoire. Repertoire richness was assessed with RTK rarefaction, the Chao1 estimator, and Recon v2.1 estimates of unobserved clonotypes. Generation probabilities for all TCRbeta clonotypes obtained by the gDNA method from a handful of donors were computed using OLGA. In its TCRdb copy, this immuneACCESS table keeps in-frame sequences only and misses some clones. Where compared with another copy, unresolved V genes explain less than half of these, and the others have no known cause. That table is the source of V, J and clone size, and D and trimming were worked out from the DNA. Here the sample has a few million clones; approximately 96% occur a single time. The ten largest account for roughly 0.13% of the sample.

From the cysteine through the phenylalanine, the CDR3 covers 12 amino acids. This entry keeps only the CDR3 DNA: 36 bases, framed from base 1. CDR1 MNHNS and CDR2 SASEGT are derived from the germline V gene. Deletion took 8 bases off V and 8 bases off J, with a span of 12 bases between the germline ends. A single count supports this clone. This clone's antigen is unknown. Base qualities are missing; no much larger clone stands one base away. Overall study results and their limits: Even with the large sequencing depth, rarefaction of the sorted-subset datasets indicated that sequencing was incomplete. Higher generation probabilities were observed for clonotypes shared by all four sorted-subset donors than for non-shared clonotypes. Naive subsets generally had larger estimated clonotype richness than memory subsets did. Sampling was restricted to blood, and TCR repertoires in tissues likely differ from the TCR repertoires found in blood. Because the study included a small number of donors, the genetic and exposure-history diversity represented was limited. When a few donors were compared, the shared fraction of clonotypes was about 5% for naive CD4, about 4% for naive CD8, more than 2% for memory CD4, and 0.3% to 0.5% for memory CD8. Pairwise subsampling led to the expectation that sequencing depth would affect the degree of clonotype sharing among donors.

The clonotype comes from a man aged 18 to 29 in good health. This receptor chain uses TRBV6-1 and TRBJ1-4; the best D guess is TRBD1, with 5 bases matching. The sample taken for sequencing was naive CD4+ T cells sorted from blood. Per the publication, the cell subset or site label means: CD45RA+ positively selected. The nucleotides are TGTGCCAGCCTTATTGGGGACGAAAAACTGTTTTTT. This sequence encodes CASLIGDEKLFF.